This T cell receptor beta chain was captured by sequencing in a study of blood T cell repertoires in COVID-19. Study processing details: Reference gene primer amplification gave estimated nucleated cell counts. The data were produced by immunoSEQ multiplex PCR, yet TCRdb's version contains in-frame clones alone and is incomplete. V and J calls and clone size are as listed in that table; D and trimming were resolved from the DNA. The sample holds under 200,000 clones, approximately 92% seen once. CDR1 is SQVTM and CDR2 is ANQGSEA in the germline V gene. This CDR3 has 12 residues. V was pared by 7 bases and J by 5 bases, with 4 bases of the junction left unmatched.

V usage is TRBV29-1 and J usage is TRBJ2-4; 8 nucleotides agree with TRBD1. The source of this sequence is a man in his fifties with acute or convalescent COVID-19. Sequencing was carried out using peripheral blood. For the CDR3, the DNA is TGCAGCGGGGGGGACAGGCAAAACATTCAGTACTTC. Translated: CSGGDRQNIQYF.